These 2 T cell receptor beta chains share one sample of origin, sequenced in a study of beta chain features in type 1 diabetes. What was sequenced were expressed TCRB transcripts, since all of the isolated RNA had been reverse transcribed. Measured with immunoSEQ multiplex PCR; TCRdb has only the in-frame clones, and not every one. The sample lists around 300,000 clones, roughly 11% seen once, with about 0.014% in the top ten. The specimen was naive CD4+ T cells from blood. The receptors were gathered from a woman aged 30 to 39 in good health.

The V and J genes are TRBV7-9 and TRBJ1-5; tentatively, D is TRBD1 (5 bases). Germline V gene data show CDR1 as SEHNR and CDR2 as FQNEAQ (reference sequence). The CDR3 totals 14 residues. With 4 bases removed from V and 5 bases from J, the gap between germline ends came to 12 bases. The CDR3 sequence is CASSSSGGDQPQHF. The CDR3 region has the DNA TGTGCCAGCAGCTCGTCCGGGGGGGATCAGCCCCAGCATTTT.

This clone was counted only a few times. This chain connects TRBV25-1 to TRBJ1-1; possibly TRBD1 for D (5 bases). With 0 bases removed from V and 2 bases from J, the gap between germline ends came to 10 bases. Looked up from germline, CDR1 is MGHDK and CDR2 is SYGVNS. This CDR3 region has 15 residues. The CDR3 here is CASSEYGGYNTEAFF. CDR3 DNA sequence: TGTGCCAGCAGTGAATACGGGGGGTATAACACTGAAGCTTTCTTT.